The entry that follows covers one T cell receptor beta chain sequence. These data belong to a study of human T cells and chemical hapten exposure. TCRdb reprocessed the RACE reads via MiXCR and lists one record per CDR3 protein. The repertoire has 71,000 or so distinct CDR3 sequences, 9.8% of them found once; the top ten carry 3% to 3.5%. The time point is: patch test 1, 2 weeks after DPC sensitization. Sample treatment: therapeutic diphenylcyclopropenone sensitization with weekly scalp DPC. The V gene's germline CDR1 is LGHDT and CDR2 YNNKEL (reference sequence). After removal of 5 bases from V and 3 bases from J, the junction contained 9 bases not matched to a gene. This CDR3 spans 15 amino acids.

The sequence was obtained from a woman aged 40 to 49 with alopecia areata. Some clones in this sample may be carry-over from other donors' samples. V is TRBV3-1 and J is TRBJ1-2; TRBD1 matches 7 bases. This specimen was whole blood, taken in connection with sensitization to the hapten diphenylcyclopropenone (DPC). CDR3 residues: CASSEDRKADYGYTF. The CDR3, as DNA: TGTGCCAGCAGCGAGGACAGGAAGGCAGACTATGGCTACACCTTC.